This TCR beta chain was sequenced during a study of blood T cell repertoires in COVID-19. Across the whole study: Acute and convalescent COVID-19 specimens originated in the United States, Italy and Spain.

Clones were read by immunoSEQ multiplex PCR, and TCRdb kept only the in-frame ones, dropping some. The sample includes 150,000 to 200,000 clones, approximately 83% of them seen just once. This TCR was sampled from a man between 50 and 59 years old with active or convalescent COVID-19. Sequenced: peripheral blood.

CDR3 protein: CASGLSWGGSYGYTF. The CDR3, as DNA: TGTGCCAGCGGACTCTCTTGGGGGGGGTCCTATGGCTACACCTTC. The chain combines TRBV6-5 with TRBJ1-2; D perhaps matches TRBD1 (5 bases). The CDR3 is 15 amino acids. Germline lookup yields CDR1 MNHEY and CDR2 SVGAGI. V was clipped by 8 bases and J by 4 bases, with 20 bases between them.